This paragraph reports one T cell receptor beta chain. The antigen is not known. V lost 3 bases, J lost 7 bases, and 13 bases lay in between. There are 15 residues in the CDR3. The germline gives CDR1 KGHSH, CDR2 LQKENI. From 5'RACE with constant-segment primers came TCR alpha and TCR beta cDNA libraries that carried sample barcodes and UMIs. TCRdb reprocessed the 5' RACE reads via MiXCR and lists one record per CDR3 protein. The table lists roughly 250,000 distinct CDR3 sequences, 16% of them singletons, with 22% in the top ten. The source of the sample is a study of T-cell memory formation after mild COVID-19. For the study at large: Each donor largely had its own TCR clusters. Study-wide points: Some responding clones appeared in pre-infection memory, suggesting cross-reactive memory joined.

The specimen sequenced was PBMCs or a T cell subset sorted from them (not recorded which). The TCR originated in a man between 18 and 35 years old who had mild COVID-19 (a few samples of this study predate the infection). Cell type and time point are not known. This chain connects TRBV18 to TRBJ1-6; D perhaps matches TRBD1 (5 bases). CDR3 sequence: CASSPRTGTNSPLHF. DNA for the CDR3: TGTGCCAGCTCACCGCGGACCGGGACGAATTCACCCCTCCACTTT.